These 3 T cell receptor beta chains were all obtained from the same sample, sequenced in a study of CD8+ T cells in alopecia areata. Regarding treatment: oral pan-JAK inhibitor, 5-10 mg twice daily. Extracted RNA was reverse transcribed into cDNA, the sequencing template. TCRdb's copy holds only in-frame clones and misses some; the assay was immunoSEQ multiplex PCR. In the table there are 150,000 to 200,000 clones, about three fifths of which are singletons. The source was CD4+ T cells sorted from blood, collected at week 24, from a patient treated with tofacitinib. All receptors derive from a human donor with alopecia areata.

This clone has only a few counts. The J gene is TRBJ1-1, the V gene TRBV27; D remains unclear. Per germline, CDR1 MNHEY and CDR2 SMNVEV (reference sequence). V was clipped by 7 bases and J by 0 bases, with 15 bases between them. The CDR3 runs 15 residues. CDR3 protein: CASTQNLGMNTEAFF. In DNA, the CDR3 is TGTGCCAGCACCCAGAACCTGGGAATGAACACTGAAGCTTTCTTT.

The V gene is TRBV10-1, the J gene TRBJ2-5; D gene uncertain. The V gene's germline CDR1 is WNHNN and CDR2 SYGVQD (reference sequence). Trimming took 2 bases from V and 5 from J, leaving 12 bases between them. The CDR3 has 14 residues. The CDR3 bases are TGCGCCAGCAGTGAGAATAGGGTAGGGGAGACCCAGTACTTC. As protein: CASSENRVGETQYF.

For the CDR3, the DNA is TGTGCCAGCAGTGATGGGGGAAACACTGAAGCTTTCTTT. Translated, it gives CASSDGGNTEAFF. J is TRBJ1-1 and V is TRBV2, with TRBD1 as a possible D gene (5 bases). V was trimmed by 3 bases and J by 2 bases, leaving 7 bases between them. CDR1 is SNHLY and CDR2 is FYNNEI in the germline V gene. This CDR3 is built from 13 residues.